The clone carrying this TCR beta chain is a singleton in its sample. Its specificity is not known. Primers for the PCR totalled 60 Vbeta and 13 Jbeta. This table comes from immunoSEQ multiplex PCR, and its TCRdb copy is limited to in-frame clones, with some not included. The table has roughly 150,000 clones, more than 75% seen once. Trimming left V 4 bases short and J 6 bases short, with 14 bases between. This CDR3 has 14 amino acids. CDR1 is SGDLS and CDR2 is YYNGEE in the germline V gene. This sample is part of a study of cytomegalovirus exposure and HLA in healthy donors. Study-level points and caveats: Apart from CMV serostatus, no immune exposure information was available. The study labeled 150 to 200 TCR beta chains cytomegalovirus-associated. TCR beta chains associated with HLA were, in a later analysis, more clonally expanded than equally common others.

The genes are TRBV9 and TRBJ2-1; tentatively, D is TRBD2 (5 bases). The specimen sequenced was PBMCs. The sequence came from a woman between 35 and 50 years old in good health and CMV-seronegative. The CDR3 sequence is CASSPPRVLNEQFF. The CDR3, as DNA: TGTGCCAGCAGCCCTCCGAGGGTTCTCAATGAGCAGTTCTTC.